This entry features one T cell receptor beta chain sequence. Its antigen is unidentified. Germline V gives CDR1 LNHDA, CDR2 SQIVND (reference sequence). V lost 3 bases, J lost 0 bases, and 2 bases stayed unmatched. The CDR3 is 15 amino acids. This specimen belongs to a study of early stage breast cancer tumors. Study context: Each sample averaged around 9.4-fold read coverage. Findings of the study overall: In about 90% of the 16 patients, blood comparison separated tumor from normal breast. Chain pairing and CD4, CD8 or FOXP3 expression were not captured.

Only in-frame clones appear in the TCRdb table, and some are missing; sequencing was by immunoSEQ multiplex PCR. The table lists tens of thousands of clones, 65% to 80% of them singletons. The source of this sequence is a person aged 55 to 75 with breast cancer. The sequenced sample consisted of blood. This sequence joins TRBV19 and TRBJ2-1, with 7 bases matching TRBD1. The CDR3 sequence: CASSMDRSSYNEQFF. The CDR3 DNA reads as TGTGCCAGTAGTATGGACAGGAGCTCCTACAATGAGCAGTTCTTC.